These 25 T cell receptor beta chains came from one sample sequenced in a study of OX40 agonist ivuxolimab in advanced cancers. The table came from immunoSEQ multiplex PCR; TCRdb's copy has only in-frame clones and leaves some out. The sample lists about 78,000 clones, roughly 92% occurring once. The sample in question was CD4+ or CD8+ T cells sorted from blood, obtained in a trial of the OX40 agonist ivuxolimab. The receptors shown here come from an adult with an advanced solid tumor such as melanoma, head and neck, liver or kidney cancer.

The gene calls are TRBV6-5 and TRBJ2-6; no firm D call. V was shortened by 6 bases and J by 3 bases, with 12 bases between the two germline ends. This CDR3 is 15 amino acids long. The germline V gene has CDR1 MNHEY and CDR2 SVGAGI. The CDR3 DNA sequence: TGTGCCAGCAGACAACGTTTCGGTGGGGCCAACGTCCTGACTTTC. Translating gives CASRQRFGGANVLTF.

This clone was recorded only once. This CDR3 reads CASSARRREQYF. CDR3 in DNA: TGTGCCAGCAGCGCCCGGAGGCGCGAGCAGTACTTC. The chain links TRBV7-2 to TRBJ2-7; TRBD2 is a possible D gene (5 bases). The CDR3 runs to 12 residues. V was shortened by 5 bases and J by 6 bases, with 11 bases between the two germline ends. Germline-derived CDR1 and CDR2 are SGHTA and FQGNSA.

The J gene is TRBJ2-1, the V gene TRBV7-2, with TRBD1 identical over 7 bases. The V segment lost 4 bases and the J segment 15 bases; nucleotides outside the gene matches: 12. CDR1 and CDR2 from the germline V gene are SGHTA and FQGNSA. The CDR3 is 13 amino acids. CDR3 protein: CASSSDRSHVVFF. CDR3 coding DNA: TGTGCCAGCAGCTCGGACAGGTCCCATGTAGTGTTCTTC.

The chain recombines TRBV28 with TRBJ2-1; 8 positions match TRBD2. The CDR3 is made up of 14 amino acids. The J segment lost 5 bases and the V segment lost 8 bases, leaving 8 bases of the junction unmatched. Germline V gene sequence: CDR1 MDHEN, CDR2 SYDVKM. CDR3 loop: CASGGGLGNNEQFF. CDR3 nucleotides: TGTGCCAGCGGCGGGGGGTTGGGGAACAATGAGCAGTTCTTC.

The V gene is TRBV19, the J gene TRBJ2-1; 9 nucleotides agree with TRBD2. Losses at the gene ends were 6 bases for V and 3 bases for J; bases not matched to a gene: 6. Per germline, CDR1 LNHDA and CDR2 SQIVND (reference sequence). The CDR3 sequence is 15 residues long. The DNA of the CDR3 is TGTGCCAGTAGAATCAGCGGGGGGTACTACAATGAGCAGTTCTTC. This gives the protein CASRISGGYYNEQFF.

The gene calls are TRBV5-1 and TRBJ1-1, with D unclear. The V and J ends lost 3 bases and 0 bases respectively, with 9 bases between them. The CDR3 runs 14 residues. CDR1 SGHRS and CDR2 YFSETQ come from the germline V gene. CDR3 DNA sequence: TGCGCCAGCAGCTCGTCACTTTTGAACACTGAAGCTTTCTTT. Its translation: CASSSSLLNTEAFF. The entire variable domain, with the rest obtained from reference TRBV5-1 and TRBJ1-1, is as follows: KAGVTQTPRYLIKTRGQQVTLSCSPISGHRSVSWYQQTPGQGLQFLFEYFSETQRNKGNFPGRFSGRQFSNSRSEMNVSTLELGDSALYLCASSSSLLNTEAFFGQGTRLTVV.

V is TRBV5-1 and J is TRBJ2-5; TRBD1 agrees at 8 bases. This CDR3 contains 17 residues. CDR1 SGHRS and CDR2 YFSETQ come from the germline V gene. Germline trimming cut 4 bases from V and 5 bases from J; bases unmatched to any gene: 16. The CDR3 protein is CASSPGPQGAGVETQYF. For the CDR3, the DNA is TGCGCCAGCAGCCCGGGACCCCAGGGGGCCGGGGTCGAGACCCAGTACTTC.

The rearrangement uses TRBV5-1 and TRBJ2-5; TRBD1 matches at 7 bases. The CDR3 extends over 13 amino acids. Germline assignment: CDR1 SGHRS and CDR2 YFSETQ. The J segment lost 3 bases and the V segment lost 3 bases, leaving 2 bases of the junction unmatched. CDR3: CASSYTGEETQYF. CDR3 sequence (DNA): TGCGCCAGCAGCTACACAGGGGAAGAGACCCAGTACTTC. The variable domain in full, with the rest retrieved from reference TRBV5-1 and TRBJ2-5, is KAGVTQTPRYLIKTRGQQVTLSCSPISGHRSVSWYQQTPGQGLQFLFEYFSETQRNKGNFPGRFSGRQFSNSRSEMNVSTLELGDSALYLCASSYTGEETQYFGPGTRLLVL.

V gene TRBV6-1 combines with J gene TRBJ1-6; TRBD1 aligns across 7 bases. Per germline, CDR1 MNHNS and CDR2 SASEGT. The CDR3 extends over 17 amino acids. Germline trimming cut 2 bases from V and 5 bases from J; bases unmatched to any gene: 9. As DNA, the CDR3 is TGTGCCAGCAGTGAATGGCCAGGGGGTCTAAATAATTCACCCCTCCACTTT. It codes for CASSEWPGGLNNSPLHF.

This sequence joins TRBV5-1 and TRBJ2-3; TRBD2 aligns across 11 bases. V shed 0 bases, J shed 6 bases, and the junction held 3 bases outside the gene matches. The germline CDR1 and CDR2 sequences are SGHRS and YFSETQ. This CDR3 region has 15 residues. The CDR3 DNA follows: TGCGCCAGCAGCTTGGTAGCGGGGGGGCCGGATACGCAGTATTTT. The encoded protein is CASSLVAGGPDTQYF.

This chain uses TRBV6-4 with TRBJ2-4, with 12 bases fitting TRBD1. The J segment lost 6 bases and the V segment lost 5 bases, leaving 5 bases of the junction unmatched. The CDR3 sequence is 15 residues long. The germline CDR1 and CDR2 sequences are MRHNA and SNTAGT. The CDR3, as DNA: TGTGCCAGCAGTTTGGGACAGGGGGCTTTAAACATTCAGTACTTC. Protein sequence: CASSLGQGALNIQYF.

V is TRBV5-1 and J is TRBJ1-2; D is unclear. In germline, CDR1 is SGHRS, CDR2 YFSETQ. Trimming pared 4 bases from V and 8 bases from J, leaving 15 bases between. The CDR3 runs 13 residues. This CDR3 reads CASSPPASGGYTF. In DNA form, the CDR3 reads TGCGCCAGCAGCCCGCCAGCCTCCGGAGGCTACACCTTC.

The genes are TRBV19 and TRBJ1-5, with no clear D. The length of the CDR3 is 13 residues. In germline, CDR1 is LNHDA, CDR2 SQIVND (reference sequence). The V and J ends lost 0 bases and 5 bases respectively, with 5 bases between them. The CDR3 coding sequence is TGTGCCAGTAGTATAGAATGGGATCAGCCCCAGCATTTT. It encodes CASSIEWDQPQHF.

V gene TRBV7-2 combines with J gene TRBJ2-7, with 10 bases identical to TRBD2. V dropped 1 base and J dropped 4; count of bases not matched to a gene: 13. The germline gives CDR1 SGHTA, CDR2 FQGNSA. The CDR3 runs 18 residues. CDR3 region: CASSLDLSGRALGYEQYF. CDR3 sequence (DNA): TGTGCCAGCAGCTTAGACTTGAGCGGGAGGGCCCTTGGGTACGAGCAGTACTTC.

The chain couples TRBV15 to TRBJ2-5; D is possibly TRBD1 (6 bases). The CDR3 consists of 14 residues. The germline V gene encodes CDR1 LNHNV and CDR2 YYDKDF (reference sequence). V lost 3 bases and J 7 bases, leaving 15 bases between the germline ends. The CDR3 sequence is CATSSPKQGRTQYF. CDR3 bases: TGTGCCACCAGCAGCCCCAAACAGGGTAGGACCCAGTACTTC.

This chain links TRBV28 with TRBJ2-7; D is uncertain. In germline, CDR1 is MDHEN, CDR2 SYDVKM. V shed 3 bases and J shed 2 bases, with 8 bases lying between them. The CDR3 extends over 13 amino acids. CDR3 sequence: CASSLPLTYEQYF. CDR3 coding DNA: TGTGCCAGCAGTTTGCCCCTAACCTACGAGCAGTACTTC.

The chain has TRBV7-2 and TRBJ2-7; 14 bases are shared with TRBD2. The CDR3 runs to 15 residues. From germline, CDR1 is SGHTA and CDR2 FQGNSA. J was trimmed by 4 bases and V by 5 bases; bases with no gene match: 4. The CDR3 DNA sequence: TGTGCCAGCAGCCCCGGACTAGCGGGAGGTTACGAGCAGTACTTC. This gives the protein CASSPGLAGGYEQYF.

This chain's CDR3 is CASTSPVAGIKGYTF. For the CDR3, the DNA is TGTGCCAGCACCTCACCAGTGGCAGGGATTAAAGGCTACACCTTC. The chain uses TRBV6-5 and TRBJ1-2, with D maybe TRBD1 (5 bases). The germline V gene has CDR1 MNHEY and CDR2 SVGAGI. This CDR3 region has 15 residues. The ends were cut back, 7 bases at V and 8 bases at J, with 23 bases in the middle.

The V gene is TRBV6-4, the J gene TRBJ1-2; D is undetermined. The CDR3 has 15 residues. CDR1 is MRHNA and CDR2 is SNTAGT in the germline V gene. V dropped 8 bases and J dropped 3 bases, with 19 bases sitting between them. The CDR3 sequence is CASGVRRPGDYGYTF. For the CDR3, the DNA is TGTGCCAGCGGTGTTAGACGCCCGGGTGACTATGGCTACACCTTC.

The chain carries TRBV6-5 and TRBJ2-5; D gene unclear. The germline V gene has CDR1 MNHEY and CDR2 SVGAGI. V lost 2 bases to trimming and J lost 7 bases, with 20 bases between them. The CDR3 has 16 amino acids. The CDR3: CASSYGSGRPDWTQYF. DNA of the CDR3: TGTGCCAGCAGTTACGGGTCGGGCAGGCCCGATTGGACCCAGTACTTC.

The V call is TRBV10-3, the J call TRBJ2-5, with a possible D match to TRBD2 (6 bases). The CDR3 has 17 amino acids. Trimming took off 2 bases at V and 1 base at J, with 17 bases between the two ends. CDR1 and CDR2 (germline): ENHRY, SYGVKD. CDR3 in amino acids: CAISEPPGGAPQETQYF. In DNA form, the CDR3 reads TGTGCCATCAGTGAGCCCCCCGGAGGGGCTCCCCAAGAGACCCAGTACTTC.

This sequence joins TRBV5-1 and TRBJ1-4; TRBD1 might be the D (6 bases). Trimming took 0 bases from V and 3 from J, leaving 12 bases between them. This CDR3 spans 16 amino acids. Germline CDR1 reads SGHRS; CDR2 reads YFSETQ. The CDR3 region is CASSLGRDRPNEKLFF. The CDR3 DNA reads TGCGCCAGCAGCTTGGGTCGAGACAGGCCTAATGAAAAACTGTTTTTT.

The chain has TRBV5-4 and TRBJ2-5; 7 bases are a match to TRBD1. Germline trimming cut 4 bases from V and 5 bases from J; bases unmatched to any gene: 11. The germline V gene has CDR1 SGHNT and CDR2 YYREEE (reference sequence). The CDR3 sequence is 15 residues long. In nucleotides, the CDR3 is TGTGCCAGCAGCGCCACCACAGGGGCCCTGGAGACCCAGTACTTC. It translates to CASSATTGALETQYF. Filled out from reference TRBV5-4 and TRBJ2-5, the complete variable domain reads ETGVTQSPTHLIKTRGQQVTLRCSSQSGHNTVSWYQQALGQGPQFIFQYYREEENGRGNFPPRFSGLQFPNYSSELNVNALELDDSALYLCASSATTGALETQYFGPGTRLLVL.

V usage is TRBV9 and J usage is TRBJ2-3; D is ambiguous. CDR3 size: 13 residues. Trimming pared 0 bases from V and 4 bases from J, leaving 6 bases between. Germline V lookup: CDR1 SGDLS, CDR2 YYNGEE. This CDR3 is CASSVDAADTQYF. The CDR3 bases are TGTGCCAGCAGCGTAGATGCTGCAGATACGCAGTATTTT.

Remarks on this clone: Other DNA sequences in this specimen translate into the identical CDR3. This chain links TRBV9 with TRBJ1-1; maybe TRBD1 (5 bases). With 2 bases removed from V and 1 base from J, the gap between germline ends came to 9 bases. The CDR3 consists of 14 residues. Germline lookup yields CDR1 SGDLS and CDR2 YYNGEE. This CDR3 is CASSVGGENTEAFF. CDR3 in DNA: TGTGCCAGCAGCGTCGGAGGGGAGAACACTGAAGCTTTCTTT.